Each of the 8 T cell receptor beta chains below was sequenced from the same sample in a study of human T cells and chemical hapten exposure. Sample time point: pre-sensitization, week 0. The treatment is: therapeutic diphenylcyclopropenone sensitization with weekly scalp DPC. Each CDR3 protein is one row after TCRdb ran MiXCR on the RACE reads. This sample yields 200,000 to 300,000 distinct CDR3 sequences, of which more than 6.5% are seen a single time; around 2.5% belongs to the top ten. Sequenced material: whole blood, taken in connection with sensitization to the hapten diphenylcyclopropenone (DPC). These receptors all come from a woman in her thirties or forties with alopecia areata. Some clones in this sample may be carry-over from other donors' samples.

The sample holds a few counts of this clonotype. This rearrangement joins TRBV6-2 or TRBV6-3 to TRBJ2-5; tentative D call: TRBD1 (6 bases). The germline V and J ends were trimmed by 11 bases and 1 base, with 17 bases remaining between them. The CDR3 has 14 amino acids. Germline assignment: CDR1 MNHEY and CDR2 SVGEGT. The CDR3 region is CACNRVFPQETQYF. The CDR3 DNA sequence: TGTGCCTGCAACAGGGTGTTCCCCCAAGAGACCCAGTACTTC.

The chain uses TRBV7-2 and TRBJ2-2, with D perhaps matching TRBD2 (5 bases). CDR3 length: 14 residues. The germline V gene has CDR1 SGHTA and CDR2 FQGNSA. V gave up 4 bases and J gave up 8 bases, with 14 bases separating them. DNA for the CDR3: TGTGCCAGCAGCTCAGGACTCTTTCCAGGGGAGCTGTTTTTT. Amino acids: CASSSGLFPGELFF.

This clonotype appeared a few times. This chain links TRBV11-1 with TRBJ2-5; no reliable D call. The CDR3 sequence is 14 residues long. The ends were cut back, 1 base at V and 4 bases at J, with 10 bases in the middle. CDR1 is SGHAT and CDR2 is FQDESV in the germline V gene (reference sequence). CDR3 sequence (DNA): TGTGCCAGCAGCTTAGGTACAGACCCAGAGACCCAGTACTTC. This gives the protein CASSLGTDPETQYF.

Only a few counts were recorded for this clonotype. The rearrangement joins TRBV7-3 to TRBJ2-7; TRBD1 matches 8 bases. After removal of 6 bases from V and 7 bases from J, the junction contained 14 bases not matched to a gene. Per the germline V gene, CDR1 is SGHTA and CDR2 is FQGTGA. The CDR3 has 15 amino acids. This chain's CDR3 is CASSSSGQGSPEQYF. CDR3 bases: TGTGCCAGCAGTTCAAGCGGACAGGGTAGTCCGGAGCAGTACTTC.

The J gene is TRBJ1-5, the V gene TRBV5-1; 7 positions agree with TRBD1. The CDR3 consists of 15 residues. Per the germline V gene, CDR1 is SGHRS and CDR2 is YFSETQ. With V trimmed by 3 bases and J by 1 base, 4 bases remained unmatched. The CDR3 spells CASSSGGGSNQPQHF. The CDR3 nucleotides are TGCGCCAGCAGCTCAGGGGGAGGGAGCAATCAGCCCCAGCATTTT.

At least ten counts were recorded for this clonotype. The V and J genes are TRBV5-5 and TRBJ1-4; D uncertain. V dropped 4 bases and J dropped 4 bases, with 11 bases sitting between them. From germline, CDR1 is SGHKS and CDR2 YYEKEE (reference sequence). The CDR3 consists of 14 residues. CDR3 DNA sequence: TGTGCCAGCAGCCGGGTGGACGTTAATGAAAAACTGTTTTTT. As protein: CASSRVDVNEKLFF.

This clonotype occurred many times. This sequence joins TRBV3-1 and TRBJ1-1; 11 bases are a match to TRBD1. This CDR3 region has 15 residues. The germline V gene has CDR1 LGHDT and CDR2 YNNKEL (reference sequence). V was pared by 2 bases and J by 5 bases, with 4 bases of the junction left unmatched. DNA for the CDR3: TGTGCCAGCAGCCAAAGGAGGGACAGGGGGACTGAAGCTTTCTTT. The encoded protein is CASSQRRDRGTEAFF.

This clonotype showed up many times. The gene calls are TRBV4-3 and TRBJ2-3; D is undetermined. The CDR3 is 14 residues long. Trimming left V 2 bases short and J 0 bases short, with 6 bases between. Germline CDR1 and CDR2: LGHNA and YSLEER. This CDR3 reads CASSQQSSTDTQYF. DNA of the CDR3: TGCGCCAGCAGCCAACAGAGCAGCACAGATACGCAGTATTTT.